A single sample gave rise to the 21 T cell receptor beta chains below, sequenced in a study of response to subunit inactivated influenza vaccine. TCRdb used MiXCR to reprocess the RT-PCR reads, holding one entry per CDR3 protein. The table records 630,000 or so distinct CDR3 sequences, 15% to 18% of them present only once. The sequencing used PBMCs from blood, collected 11 to 12 days after vaccination. All receptors derive from a man in his fifties who received an inactivated influenza vaccine.

This clonotype was counted at least ten times. The V call is TRBV29-1, the J call TRBJ2-2; 8 bases align to TRBD1. The CDR3 is made up of 16 amino acids. The V gene's germline CDR1 is SQVTM and CDR2 ANQGSEA. Trimming removed 2 bases from V and 4 bases from J; junction bases left unmatched: 9. CDR3 amino acids: CSVESLTGGFTGELFF. Here the CDR3 DNA reads TGCAGCGTTGAATCCCTTACAGGGGGGTTCACCGGGGAGCTGTTTTTT.

V usage is TRBV12-3 or TRBV12-4 and J usage is TRBJ1-2; 7 bases are shared with TRBD1. This CDR3 comprises 15 residues. The V and J ends lost 2 bases and 8 bases, in that order; junction bases with no gene match: 11. CDR3 nucleotides: TGTGCCAGCAGTTTATCCGTCCAGGGGGATCGGGGCTACACCTTC. This encodes CASSLSVQGDRGYTF.

This clonotype occurred a few times. CDR3 sequence: CASSRDPAQFF. CDR3 in DNA: TGTGCCAGCAGCCGGGACCCGGCGCAGTTCTTC. The chain has TRBV28 and TRBJ2-1; D might be TRBD1 or TRBD2, each matching 5 bases. Trimming removed 6 bases at V and 12 bases at J, with 12 bases between. The CDR3 consists of 11 residues. Germline lookup yields CDR1 MDHEN and CDR2 SYDVKM.

The chain joins TRBV28 to TRBJ1-6, with D possibly matching TRBD1 (6 bases). CDR1 and CDR2 from the germline V gene are MDHEN and SYDVKM. The V and J ends lost 6 bases and 4 bases respectively, with 10 bases between them. The CDR3 sequence is 14 residues long. The DNA of the CDR3 is TGTGCCAGCAGAGGACAGCCTTATAATTCACCCCTCCACTTT. Translated, it gives CASRGQPYNSPLHF.

This clonotype was seen at least ten times. The CDR3 DNA is TGTGCCACCAGTGAGCGGGACCATGGCTACACCTTC. The encoded protein is CATSERDHGYTF. V and J are TRBV24-1 and TRBJ1-2; D might be TRBD1 (5 bases). V was shortened by 4 bases and J by 6 bases, with 8 bases between the two germline ends. The CDR3 runs to 12 residues. CDR1 is KGHDR, CDR2 SFDVKD, per germline.

In this sample, this clonotype turned up a few times. The gene calls are TRBV12-3 or TRBV12-4 and TRBJ2-3, with 7 positions matching TRBD2. The ends lost 10 bases at V and 2 bases at J; junction bases unmatched: 9. The CDR3 length is 14 residues. CDR3 protein: CATKALADTDTQYF. Here the CDR3 DNA reads TGTGCCACTAAGGCTCTAGCGGACACAGATACGCAGTATTTT.

The chain carries TRBV4-2 and TRBJ2-2; D call uncertain. This CDR3 region has 15 residues. Germline values: CDR1 LGHNA, CDR2 YNFKEQ. The V gene lost 1 base and the J gene lost 6 bases, with 12 bases spanning the gap. The chain's CDR3 is CASSQVPSGSGELFF. The CDR3 DNA reads TGTGCCAGCAGCCAAGTCCCCTCTGGGTCCGGGGAGCTGTTTTTT.

This clonotype came up a few times. The chain has TRBV2 and TRBJ2-7; 8 nucleotides match TRBD1. The CDR3 is 13 residues long. Germline assignment: CDR1 SNHLY and CDR2 FYNNEI. Trimming cost V 8 bases and J 3 bases; bases outside gene matches: 6. CDR3 in DNA: TGTGCCAGCGGTTTCGGACAGGGCTACGAGCAGTACTTC. This codes for CASGFGQGYEQYF. The variable domain in full, with the rest retrieved from reference TRBV2 and TRBJ2-7, is EPEVTQTPSHQVTQMGQEVILRCVPISNHLYFYWYRQILGQKVEFLVSFYNNEISEKSEIFDDQFSVERPDGSNFTLKIRSTKLEDSAMYFCASGFGQGYEQYFGPGTRLTVT.

In its sample, this clonotype was seen a few times. This rearrangement joins TRBV5-5 to TRBJ2-1, with 7 nucleotides matching TRBD2. The CDR3 has 16 residues. V lost 0 bases to trimming and J lost 1 base; unmatched junction nucleotides: 4. Germline values: CDR1 SGHKS, CDR2 YYEKEE (reference sequence). CDR3 region: CASSLAWEGSYNEQFF. The CDR3 DNA reads as TGTGCCAGCAGCTTGGCTTGGGAGGGGTCCTACAATGAGCAGTTCTTC. The variable domain in full, completed from reference TRBV5-5 and TRBJ2-1, reads DAGVTQSPTHLIKTRGQQVTLRCSPISGHKSVSWYQQVLGQGPQFIFQYYEKEERGRGNFPDRFSARQFPNYSSELNVNALLLGDSALYLCASSLAWEGSYNEQFFGPGTRLTVL.

With regard to this clonotype: An end of the junction does not agree with germline; a read error may underlie this. The chain has TRBV7-7 and TRBJ2-7; D tentatively reads TRBD1 or TRBD2 (5 bases each). The CDR3 consists of 15 residues. Germline values: CDR1 SSHAT, CDR2 FNYEAQ (reference sequence). The CDR3 reads CASSPGTALLVEQYF. The CDR3 DNA reads TGTGCTAGCAGCCCTGGGACGGCCCTCCTCGTCGAGCAGTACTTC.

A remark on this clonotype: The CDR3 end shows no conserved phenylalanine or tryptophan, and so a read error is likely. The J gene is TRBJ2-3, the V gene TRBV7-9; D unresolved. This CDR3 has 16 residues. V gave up 2 bases and J gave up 0 bases, with 12 bases separating them. The germline V gene encodes CDR1 SEHNR and CDR2 FQNEAQ (reference sequence). CDR3 residues: CASSLHFAASTDTQYY. The CDR3, as DNA: TGTGCCAGCAGCTTACATTTCGCAGCCAGCACAGATACGCAGTATTAT.

This clonotype was seen a handful of times. This rearrangement joins TRBV28 to TRBJ1-1; the D is unclear. The V end lost 9 bases, the J end lost 1 base, and 15 bases lay between the germline ends. Germline V gene data show CDR1 as MDHEN and CDR2 as SYDVKM. The CDR3 length is 14 residues. CDR3 loop: CASINSPPNTEAFF. As DNA, the CDR3 is TGTGCCAGTATTAACTCCCCTCCGAACACTGAAGCTTTCTTT.

This clonotype was recorded a few times. The rearrangement uses TRBV4-3 and TRBJ1-6, with D tentatively TRBD1 (6 bases). The CDR3 sequence is 16 residues long. Deletions cut 2 bases from V and 7 bases from J, with 15 bases between. The V gene's germline CDR1 is LGHNA and CDR2 YSLEER. CDR3 protein: CASSQYRDTGNSPLHF. The CDR3 region has the DNA TGCGCCAGCAGCCAATATAGGGACACCGGAAATTCACCCCTCCACTTT.

This clonotype was seen once. The chain is built from TRBV29-1 and TRBJ2-1, with 7 bases lining up with TRBD2. Trimming cost V 4 bases and J 0 bases; bases outside gene matches: 6. The CDR3 has 15 amino acids. Germline assignment: CDR1 SQVTM and CDR2 ANQGSEA. The CDR3 DNA follows: TGCAGCGTTGGGGCGGGGGAGAGCTCCTACAATGAGCAGTTCTTC. It yields the protein CSVGAGESSYNEQFF.

This clonotype was seen a few times. V usage is TRBV15 and J usage is TRBJ2-7; D perhaps matches TRBD1 (5 bases). Per germline, CDR1 LNHNV and CDR2 YYDKDF (reference sequence). The CDR3 has 13 amino acids. The V and J ends lost 6 bases and 3 bases respectively, with 12 bases between them. The chain's CDR3 is CATSDSLFYEQYF. The CDR3, as DNA: TGTGCCACCAGTGACAGCCTCTTCTACGAGCAGTACTTC.

The chain recombines TRBV7-9 with TRBJ2-7, with 12 bases matching TRBD2. CDR1 is SEHNR, CDR2 FQNEAQ, per germline (reference sequence). Trimming at V came to 3 bases and at J to 1 base, leaving 4 bases not matched to a gene. The CDR3 has 16 amino acids. CDR3 DNA: TGTGCCAGCAGCTTGGCGACTAGCGGGAGATCCTACGAGCAGTACTTC. This sequence encodes CASSLATSGRSYEQYF.

This clonotype has only one observation. A read error may explain this, as a much larger clone is one base away. In this CDR3 the conserved last residue, phenylalanine or tryptophan, is missing, so a read error is likely. The chain uses TRBV3-1 and TRBJ2-7, with D perhaps TRBD2 (5 bases). There are 14 residues in the CDR3. In germline, CDR1 is LGHDT, CDR2 YNNKEL (reference sequence). V lost 0 bases and J lost 5, with 11 bases in between. The CDR3 DNA reads as TGTGCCAGCAGCCAAGATGTCGGGGTCCACGAGCAGTACTTA. Translation gives CASSQDVGVHEQYL.

This clonotype was seen more than once but under ten times. The chain couples TRBV29-1 to TRBJ2-3; the D gene is possibly TRBD2 (6 bases). This CDR3 comprises 12 residues. Trimming pared 0 bases from V and 10 bases from J, leaving 11 bases between. Germline CDR1 is SQVTM and CDR2 is ANQGSEA. CDR3: CSVEDHGTSQYF. In DNA form, the CDR3 reads TGCAGCGTTGAAGACCATGGGACTTCGCAGTATTTT.

Only a few counts were recorded for this clonotype. V and J are TRBV28 and TRBJ1-1, with D perhaps matching TRBD1 (5 bases). V lost 3 bases and J lost 0, with 11 bases in between. Germline V gene lookup returns CDR1 MDHEN and CDR2 SYDVKM. The CDR3 totals 15 residues. The CDR3 DNA follows: TGTGCCAGCAGTTTTTCGGGGGTTTTGAACACTGAAGCTTTCTTT. Protein: CASSFSGVLNTEAFF.

This clonotype has a handful of counts. The rearrangement uses TRBV4-1 and TRBJ2-3, with a tentative D call TRBD2 (8 bases). The CDR3 runs to 15 residues. The ends were cut back, 4 bases at V and 4 bases at J, with 15 bases in the middle. In germline, CDR1 is MGHRA, CDR2 YSYEKL. CDR3 residues: CASSLREGAADTQYF. The DNA of the CDR3 is TGCGCCAGCAGCCTCCGGGAGGGGGCGGCAGATACGCAGTATTTT.

The V call is TRBV5-1, the J call TRBJ2-7, with 11 bases fitting TRBD1. The CDR3 has 14 residues. CDR1 and CDR2 from the germline V gene are SGHRS and YFSETQ. The J segment lost 6 bases and the V segment lost 0 bases, leaving 2 bases of the junction unmatched. The CDR3 bases are TGCGCCAGCAGCTTGGCAGGGACAGGGGGCGAGCAGTACTTC. This gives the protein CASSLAGTGGEQYF.